A selection of T cell receptor beta chains follows, all from one sample in a study of T cells in Graves' hyperthyroidism and ophthalmopathy. TCRdb itself ran the multiplex PCR reads through MiXCR, one entry per CDR3 protein. The repertoire holds a few hundred thousand distinct CDR3 sequences, roughly 46% seen once, with approximately 7.5% in the top ten. The source material was peripheral blood or thyroid tissue (not recorded which). The receptors derive from a woman under 30 with Graves' hyperthyroidism. The CDR3 runs from the conserved cysteine through the conserved F or W. A D gene is named only where the DNA matches it firmly. Size tells how often a clone was seen (once, few, many) or the class of an expanded clone, and some rows leave it out.

TRBJ2-7	NA	TRBV5-1	NA	TGCGCCAGCAGCTTCGGGGCAGGGGGGGCCTACGAGCAGTACTTC	CASSFGAGGAYEQYF
TRBJ1-6	TRBD1	TRBV19	many	TGTGCCAGTAGTATAGAGGCAGGGGGCCGTCGTGGTTCACCCCTCCACTTT	CASSIEAGGRRGSPLHF
TRBJ2-2	NA	TRBV29-1	NA	TGCAGCACTCGGGAGTCAGTCGGGGAGCTGTTTTTT	CSTRESVGELFF
TRBJ2-3	NA	TRBV2	NA	TGTGCCAGCAGTAGGGCTTCTGGAAGCGCAGATACGCGGTATTTT	CASSRASGSADTRYF
TRBJ2-1	NA	TRBV5-1	many	TGCGCCAGCAGCTCCTGGACTGCTTACAATGAGCAGTTCTTC	CASSSWTAYNEQFF
TRBJ2-5	TRBD2	TRBV20-1	NA	TGCAGTGCTAGAGCTCCGAGCGGGAGGGGGGAAGAGACCCAGTACTTC	CSARAPSGRGEETQYF
TRBJ2-7	TRBD1	TRBV13	many	TGTGCCAGCAGCATAGGGGGACAGGGAAGGTACGAGCAGTACTTC	CASSIGGQGRYEQYF
TRBJ2-2	NA	TRBV29-1	NA	TGCAGCGTTGAGGGCAGGTTTGGCGGGGAGCTGTTTTTT	CSVEGRFGGELFF
TRBJ2-1	NA	TRBV6-4	NA	TGTGCCAGCAGCGCCAGAACGAAGACACACAATGAGCAGTTCTTC	CASSARTKTHNEQFF
TRBJ2-7	NA	TRBV29-1	many	TGCAGCGTTGAGATCGCGGATCCCTACGAGCAGTACTTC	CSVEIADPYEQYF